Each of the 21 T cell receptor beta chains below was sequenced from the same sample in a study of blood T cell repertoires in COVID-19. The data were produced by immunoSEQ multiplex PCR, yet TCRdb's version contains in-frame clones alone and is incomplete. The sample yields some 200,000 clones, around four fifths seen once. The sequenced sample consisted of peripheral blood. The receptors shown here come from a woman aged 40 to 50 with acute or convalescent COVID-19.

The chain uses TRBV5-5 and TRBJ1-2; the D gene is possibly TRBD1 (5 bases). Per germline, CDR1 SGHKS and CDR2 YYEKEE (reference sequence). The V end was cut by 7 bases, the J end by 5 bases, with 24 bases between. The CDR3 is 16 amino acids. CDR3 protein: CASGPRGQGGRYGYTF. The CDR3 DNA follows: TGTGCCAGCGGGCCCCGAGGGCAGGGAGGGCGATATGGCTACACCTTC.

The CDR3 region has the DNA TGTGCCAGAAGCCTTCGGGACATCGAAAAACTGTTTTTT. It translates to CARSLRDIEKLFF. The chain links TRBV5-3 to TRBJ1-4; D is possibly TRBD1 (6 bases). TRBV5-3 is assigned to the ORF class and has an uncertain function. The CDR3 is made up of 13 amino acids. V was clipped by 4 bases and J by 8 bases, with 12 bases between them.

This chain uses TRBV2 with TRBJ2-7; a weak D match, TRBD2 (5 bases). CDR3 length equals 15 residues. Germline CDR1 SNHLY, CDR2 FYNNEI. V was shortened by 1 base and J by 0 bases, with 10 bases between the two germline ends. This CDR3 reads CASSEGSGYSYEQYF. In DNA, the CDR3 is TGTGCCAGCAGTGAAGGTTCGGGATACTCCTACGAGCAGTACTTC.

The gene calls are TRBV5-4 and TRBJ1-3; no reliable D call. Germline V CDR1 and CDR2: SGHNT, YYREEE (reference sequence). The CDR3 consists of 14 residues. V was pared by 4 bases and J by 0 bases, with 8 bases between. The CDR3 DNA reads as TGTGCCAGCAGCATGAGAAGCTCTGGAAACACCATATATTTT. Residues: CASSMRSSGNTIYF. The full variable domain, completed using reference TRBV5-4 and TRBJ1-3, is ETGVTQSPTHLIKTRGQQVTLRCSSQSGHNTVSWYQQALGQGPQFIFQYYREEENGRGNFPPRFSGLQFPNYSSELNVNALELDDSALYLCASSMRSSGNTIYFGEGSWLTVV.

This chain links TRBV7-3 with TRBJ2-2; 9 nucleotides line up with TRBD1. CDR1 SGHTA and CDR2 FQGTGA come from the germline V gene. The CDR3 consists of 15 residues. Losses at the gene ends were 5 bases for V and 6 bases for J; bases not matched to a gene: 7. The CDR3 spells CASSQDRGKSGELFF. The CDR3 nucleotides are TGTGCCAGCAGCCAAGACAGGGGGAAATCCGGGGAGCTGTTTTTT.

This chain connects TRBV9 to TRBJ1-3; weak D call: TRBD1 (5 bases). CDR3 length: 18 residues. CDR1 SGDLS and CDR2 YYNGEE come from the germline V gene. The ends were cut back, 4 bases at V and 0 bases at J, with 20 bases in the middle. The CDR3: CASSPRGGDLLSGNTIYF. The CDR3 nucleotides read TGTGCCAGCAGCCCCCGTGGAGGGGACCTACTCTCTGGAAACACCATATATTTT.

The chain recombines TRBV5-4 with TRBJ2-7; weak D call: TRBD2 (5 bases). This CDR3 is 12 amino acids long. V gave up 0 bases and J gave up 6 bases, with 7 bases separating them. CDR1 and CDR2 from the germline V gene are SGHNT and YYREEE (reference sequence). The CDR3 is CASSLGGGEQYF. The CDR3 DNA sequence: TGTGCCAGCAGCTTGGGCGGAGGCGAGCAGTACTTC.

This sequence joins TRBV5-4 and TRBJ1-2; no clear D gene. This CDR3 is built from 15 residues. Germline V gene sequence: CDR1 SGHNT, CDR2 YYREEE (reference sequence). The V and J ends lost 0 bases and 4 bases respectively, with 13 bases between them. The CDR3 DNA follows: TGTGCCAGCAGCTTGGTTGGCAGGCGAGCCTATGGCTACACCTTC. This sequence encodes CASSLVGRRAYGYTF.

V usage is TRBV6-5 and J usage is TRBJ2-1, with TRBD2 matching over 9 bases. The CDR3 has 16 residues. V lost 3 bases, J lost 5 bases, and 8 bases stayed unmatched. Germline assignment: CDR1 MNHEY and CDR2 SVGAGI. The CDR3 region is CASSYRPSGTNNEQFF. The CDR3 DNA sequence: TGTGCCAGCAGTTATAGGCCTAGCGGGACCAACAATGAGCAGTTCTTC.

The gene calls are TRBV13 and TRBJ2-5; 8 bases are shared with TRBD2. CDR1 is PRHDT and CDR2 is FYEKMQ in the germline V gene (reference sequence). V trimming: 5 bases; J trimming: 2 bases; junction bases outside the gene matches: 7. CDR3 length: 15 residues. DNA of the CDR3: TGTGCCAGCAGCGCGAGCGGGAGAAGGCAAGAGACCCAGTACTTC. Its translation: CASSASGRRQETQYF.

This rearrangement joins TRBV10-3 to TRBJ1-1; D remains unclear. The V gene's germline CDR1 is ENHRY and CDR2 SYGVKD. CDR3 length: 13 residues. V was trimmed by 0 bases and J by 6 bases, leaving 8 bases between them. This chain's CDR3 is CAISESRFAEAFF. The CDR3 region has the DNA TGTGCCATCAGTGAGTCGCGGTTCGCTGAAGCTTTCTTT.

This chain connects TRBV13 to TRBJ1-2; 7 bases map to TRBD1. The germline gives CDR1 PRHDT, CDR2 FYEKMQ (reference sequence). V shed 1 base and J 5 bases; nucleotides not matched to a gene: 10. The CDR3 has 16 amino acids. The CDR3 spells CASSLVVRTGSYGYTF. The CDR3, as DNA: TGTGCCAGCAGCTTAGTGGTACGGACAGGCTCATATGGCTACACCTTC.

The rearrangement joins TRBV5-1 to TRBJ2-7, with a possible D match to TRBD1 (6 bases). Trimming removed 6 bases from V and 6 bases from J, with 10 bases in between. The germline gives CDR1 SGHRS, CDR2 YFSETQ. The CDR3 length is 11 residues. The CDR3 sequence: CASTQGSEQYF. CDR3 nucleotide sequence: TGCGCCAGCACCCAGGGGAGCGAGCAGTACTTC.

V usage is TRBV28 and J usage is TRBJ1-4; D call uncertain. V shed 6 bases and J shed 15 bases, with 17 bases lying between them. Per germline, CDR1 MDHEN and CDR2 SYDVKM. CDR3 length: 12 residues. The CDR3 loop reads CASRAPGNLVFF. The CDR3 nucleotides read TGTGCCAGCAGGGCCCCGGGAAACTTGGTGTTTTTT.

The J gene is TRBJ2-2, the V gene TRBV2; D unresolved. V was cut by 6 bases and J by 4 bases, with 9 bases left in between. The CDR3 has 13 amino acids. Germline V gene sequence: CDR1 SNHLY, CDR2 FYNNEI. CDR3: CASSGFPTGELFF. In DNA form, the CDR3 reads TGTGCCAGCAGCGGTTTTCCCACCGGGGAGCTGTTTTTT.

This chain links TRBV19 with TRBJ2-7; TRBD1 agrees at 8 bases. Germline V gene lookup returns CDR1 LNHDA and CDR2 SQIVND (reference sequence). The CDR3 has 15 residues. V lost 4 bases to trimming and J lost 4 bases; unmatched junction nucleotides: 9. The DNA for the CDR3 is TGTGCCAGTAGTAATCCAGGGGGCGCAATGTACGAGCAGTACTTC. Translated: CASSNPGGAMYEQYF.

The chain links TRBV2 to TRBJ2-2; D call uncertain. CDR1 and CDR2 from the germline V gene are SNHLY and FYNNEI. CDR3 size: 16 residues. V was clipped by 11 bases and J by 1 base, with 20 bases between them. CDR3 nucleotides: TGTGCCCCTAGGAGCAGCCGGCAGCAGAACACCGGGGAGCTGTTTTTT. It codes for CAPRSSRQQNTGELFF.

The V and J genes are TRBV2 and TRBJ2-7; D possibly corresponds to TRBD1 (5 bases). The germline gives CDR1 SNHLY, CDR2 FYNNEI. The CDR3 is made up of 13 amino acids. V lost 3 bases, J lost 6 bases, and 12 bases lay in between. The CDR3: CASSDLGVGEQYF. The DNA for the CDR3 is TGTGCCAGCAGTGACCTAGGGGTAGGCGAGCAGTACTTC.

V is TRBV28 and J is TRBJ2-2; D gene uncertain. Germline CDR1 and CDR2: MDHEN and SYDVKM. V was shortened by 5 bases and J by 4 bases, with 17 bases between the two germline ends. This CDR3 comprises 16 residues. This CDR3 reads CASSPTGYLFTGELFF. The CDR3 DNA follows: TGTGCCAGCAGTCCAACCGGGTACCTTTTCACCGGGGAGCTGTTTTTT. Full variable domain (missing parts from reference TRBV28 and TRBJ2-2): DVKVTQSSRYLVKRTGEKVFLECVQDMDHENMFWYRQDPGLGLRLIYFSYDVKMKEKGDIPEGYSVSREKKERFSLILESASTNQTSMYLCASSPTGYLFTGELFFGEGSRLTVL.

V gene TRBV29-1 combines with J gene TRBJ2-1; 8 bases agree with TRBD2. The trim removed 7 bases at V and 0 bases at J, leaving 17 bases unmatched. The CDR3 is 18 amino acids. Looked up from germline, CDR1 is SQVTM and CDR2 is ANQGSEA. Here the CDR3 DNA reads TGCAGCGGTGATGTGGGACTAGGAGGTGAAAGCTCCTACAATGAGCAGTTCTTC. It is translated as CSGDVGLGGESSYNEQFF.

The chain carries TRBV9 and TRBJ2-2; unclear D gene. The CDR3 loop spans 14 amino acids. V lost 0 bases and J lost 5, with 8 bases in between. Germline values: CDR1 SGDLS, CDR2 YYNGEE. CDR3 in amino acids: CASSVASRTGELFF. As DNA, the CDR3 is TGTGCCAGCAGCGTAGCTAGTCGGACCGGGGAGCTGTTTTTT. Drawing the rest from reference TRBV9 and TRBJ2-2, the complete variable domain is DSGVTQTPKHLITATGQRVTLRCSPRSGDLSVYWYQQSLDQGLQFLIQYYNGEERAKGNILERFSAQQFPDLHSELNLSSLELGDSALYFCASSVASRTGELFFGEGSRLTVL.